Listed below are T cell receptor beta chains from one sample, sequenced in a study of shared clonotypes between healthy human individuals. The repertoire was sequenced with immunoSEQ multiplex PCR; TCRdb's copy has only in-frame clones and lacks some. The sample has nearly 2 million clones, 85% to 95% seen once; the top ten hold roughly 1.2%. Material: naive CD8+ T cells sorted from blood. Receptors originate from a man between 18 and 29 years old in good health. Each CDR3 is given without its conserved first and last residue. D genes are given only for firm matches.

TRBJ1-1 | TRBD1 | TRBV4-1 | ASSPFSGQGNTEAF
TRBJ2-1 | TRBD2 | TRBV12-5 | ASDPLAVNNEQF
TRBJ1-3 | - | TRBV5-1 | ASSFEGQVSGNTIY
TRBJ2-7 | TRBD2 | TRBV19 | ASSIGLAVSYEQY
TRBJ2-3 | TRBD2 | TRBV2 | ASRMRGFPTDTQY
TRBJ1-1 | - | TRBV21-1 | ASSNTCMNTEAF
TRBJ2-7 | TRBD2 | TRBV27 | ASRYTSGGSYEQY
TRBJ2-7 | TRBD2 | TRBV5-4 | ASSHEAGGYEQY
TRBJ2-7 | TRBD2 | TRBV2 | ASSGSGGRLYEQY
TRBJ2-1 | - | TRBV6-1 | ASSRLVSNEQF
TRBJ2-7 | - | TRBV6-5 | ASSPPPGGIYEQY
TRBJ2-7 | TRBD2 | TRBV30 | AWRGLAASYEQY
TRBJ2-1 | - | TRBV9 | ASSSYSGYEQF
TRBJ2-7 | - | TRBV7-9 | ASSFIDRNYEQY
TRBJ2-1 | TRBD2 | TRBV27 | ASSFDPRGLYNEQF
TRBJ1-6 | TRBD1 | TRBV6-1 | ASSDTGGYDSPLH
TRBJ2-4 | - | TRBV6-1 | ASRDRQQNIQY
TRBJ1-1 | TRBD1 | TRBV2 | ASSEGGGQGTEAF
TRBJ2-2 | - | TRBV4-3 | ASSQDLGGSGELF
TRBJ2-7 | - | TRBV7-8 | ASSFSGVLGEQY
TRBJ2-5 | TRBD1 | TRBV4-1 | ASSQGQGSGETQY
TRBJ2-1 | - | TRBV4-1 | ASSLSSSYNEQF
TRBJ2-1 | - | TRBV28 | ASSSWTDEQF
TRBJ2-1 | - | TRBV10-2 | ASSTGENEQF
TRBJ2-5 | - | TRBV6-5 | ASGALETQY
TRBJ1-3 | - | TRBV7-2 | ASSPEAGNTIY
TRBJ2-7 | TRBD2 | TRBV27 | ASSLSFSGRREQY
TRBJ2-7 | TRBD2 | TRBV4-1 | ASSQRLAGVYEQY
TRBJ2-3 | - | TRBV6-1 | ASSEQGGPGDTQY
TRBJ2-3 | - | TRBV27 | ASSLDPGWTQY
TRBJ2-5 | - | TRBV19 | ASSIAGLRTQY
TRBJ1-4 | - | TRBV7-9 | ASSLSEDEKLF
TRBJ1-5 | - | TRBV4-1 | ASNTVMVWGDQPQH
TRBJ2-7 | - | TRBV9 | ASSAGTGLYEQY
TRBJ1-4 | - | TRBV13 | ASSLGRDTEKLF
TRBJ2-3 | - | TRBV7-8 | ASSDGGGTDTQY
TRBJ2-5 | - | TRBV7-9 | ASSLVGLQETQY
TRBJ2-3 | - | TRBV4-1 | ASSQERMSTDTQY
TRBJ2-3 | - | TRBV7-9 | ASSLANGGSTDTQY
TRBJ2-1 | - | TRBV11-2 | ASSFTEQF
TRBJ2-7 | - | TRBV7-8 | ASFPFGAGTYEQY
TRBJ1-3 | - | TRBV14 | ASSYGGLPDISGNTIY
TRBJ2-4 | - | TRBV5-6 | ASSSDIELAKNIQY
TRBJ1-1 | - | TRBV27 | ASSLSVEGPTEAF
TRBJ1-2 | TRBD1 | TRBV2 | ASSDSRQGAEGYT
TRBJ2-5 | TRBD2 | TRBV13 | ASSLGGTSVRAEKTQY
TRBJ2-5 | - | TRBV5-8 | ASSLGYSGAVQETQY
TRBJ2-3 | - | TRBV4-1 | ASSHNPTPDSGDTQY
TRBJ1-6 | - | TRBV9 | ASSFTGGYNSPLH
TRBJ2-1 | TRBD2 | TRBV11-2 | ASSLEAGGLAFPYNEQF
TRBJ2-3 | TRBD1 | TRBV7-2 | ASSLLQGGMADTQY
TRBJ2-7 | - | TRBV11-2 | ASSWAGSYEQY
TRBJ2-6 | TRBD1 | TRBV7-9 | ASSPGTGGEGANVLT
TRBJ1-3 | - | TRBV2 | ASAGLLNTIY
TRBJ2-3 | - | TRBV30 | AWRRGSTDTQY
TRBJ2-7 | - | TRBV11-1 | ASSLGAGYEQY
TRBJ2-3 | TRBD2 | TRBV7-8 | ASSGGLAGETDTQY
TRBJ1-2 | - | TRBV30 | ARSSGGAHGYT